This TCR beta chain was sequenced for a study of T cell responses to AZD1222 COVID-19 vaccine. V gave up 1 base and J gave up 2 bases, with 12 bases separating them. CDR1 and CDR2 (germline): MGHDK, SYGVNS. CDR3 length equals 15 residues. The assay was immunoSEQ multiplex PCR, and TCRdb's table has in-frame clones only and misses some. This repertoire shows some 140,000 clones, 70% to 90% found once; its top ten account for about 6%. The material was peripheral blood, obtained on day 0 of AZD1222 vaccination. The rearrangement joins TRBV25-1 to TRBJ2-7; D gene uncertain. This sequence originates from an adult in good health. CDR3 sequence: CASSESVDRAYEQYF. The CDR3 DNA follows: TGTGCCAGCAGTGAATCCGTAGACCGGGCCTACGAGCAGTACTTC.